Listed below are T cell receptor beta chains from one sample, sequenced in a study of T cells expressing NK-cell markers. Reprocessing the 5' RACE reads, TCRdb reports a single entry for every CDR3 protein and omits DNA. Its listing shows about 540,000 distinct CDR3 sequences. Sequencing was carried out using blood T cells: a sorted CD56 or NKG2C T cell subset, CD4+ or CD8+ T cells, or bulk PBMC T cells (not recorded which). These receptors came from a man younger than 35 in good health. Both conserved end residues are part of each CDR3. Fields, in order: V gene, J gene, CDR3 protein.

TRBV5-1,TRBJ2-2,CASSQDRVGAGELFF
TRBV7-2,TRBJ2-3,CASSYAPGRGRSTDTQYF
TRBV30,TRBJ2-1,CAWRGTRGGEQFF
TRBV6-1,TRBJ1-2,CASSARDRTYYGYTF
TRBV28,TRBJ1-1,CASSRTVWSEAFF
TRBV27,TRBJ2-5,CASSLLLGETQYF
TRBV6-1,TRBJ2-3,CASGKASTDTQYF
TRBV12-3/TRBV12-4,TRBJ2-7,CASSMASGRAEQYF
TRBV11-3,TRBJ1-1,CASSLRQGGTEAFF
TRBV4-3,TRBJ1-6,CASSALATESPLHF
TRBV4-3,TRBJ2-2,CASSQGLANTGELFF
TRBV20-1,TRBJ2-3,CSARGPGGPDTQYF
TRBV7-3,TRBJ2-3,CASSPRRRQREARDTQYF
TRBV3-1,TRBJ2-5,CASSQGGSYQETQYF
TRBV29-1,TRBJ2-7,CSVVFRTGIGEQYF
TRBV6-2/TRBV6-3,TRBJ2-1,CASTALGGLAGRSSYNEQFF
TRBV20-1,TRBJ2-5,CSLKRTSQETQYF
TRBV20-1,TRBJ2-7,CSARDTNSYEQYF
TRBV5-6,TRBJ2-3,CASSLTQGARMTDTQYF
TRBV5-8,TRBJ2-7,CASSLLGILSYEQYF
TRBV15,TRBJ2-3,CATSGLDPTDTQYF
TRBV18,TRBJ2-1,CASSAPGQEYNEQFF
TRBV12-3/TRBV12-4,TRBJ2-1,CASSLGSGQGFNEQFF
TRBV5-5,TRBJ2-1,CASSSLGRTSSYNEQFF
TRBV10-3,TRBJ2-1,CAISDPLWTGLSGSSYNEQFF
TRBV20-1,TRBJ2-7,CSPTSGKGGEQYF
TRBV12-3/TRBV12-4,TRBJ2-1,CASSPLAGRYNEQFF
TRBV7-9,TRBJ2-1,CASSLAAGAYNEQFF
TRBV12-3/TRBV12-4,TRBJ1-4,CASLQQPNNEKLFF
TRBV7-9,TRBJ2-5,CASSLARRGQETQYF
TRBV29-1,TRBJ2-1,CSVGDNREQFF
TRBV11-1,TRBJ2-1,CASSLVGLAGGPVVEQFF
TRBV10-3,TRBJ2-3,CAISVRYSRDDYTDTQYF
TRBV10-3,TRBJ2-3,CATLVGVGTTDTQYF
TRBV5-1,TRBJ2-1,CASSPGASEYNEQFF
TRBV10-3,TRBJ2-6,CAISDGTGGSSGANVLTF
TRBV20-1,TRBJ2-3,CSARDLVSGADTQYF
TRBV20-1,TRBJ2-1,CSARNLGSGLEQFF
TRBV5-1,TRBJ2-7,CASSLQGGLSEQYF
TRBV28,TRBJ2-5,CASSLWTGMVETQYF
TRBV18,TRBJ1-6,CASSPPGLALHF
TRBV5-1,TRBJ2-7,CASSSKTSGSYEQYF
TRBV3-1,TRBJ2-7,CASSQVGTGIYYEQYF
TRBV7-9,TRBJ2-1,CASSSRLAGGNEQFF
TRBV7-2,TRBJ2-5,CASSLVGGSWQETQYF
TRBV7-2,TRBJ1-2,CASSLGGGGPYGYTF
TRBV5-1,TRBJ2-7,CASSLDGTGQSEQYF
TRBV6-5,TRBJ2-1,CASSSDRGYEQFF
TRBV10-3,TRBJ2-3,CAIRNVPGLAGGLTDTQYF
TRBV3-1,TRBJ2-3,CASSHGGLAGTIDTQYF
TRBV29-1,TRBJ2-5,CSVVGLAGVGLETQYF
TRBV11-2,TRBJ2-1,CASSSIGASGRNEQFF
TRBV6-5,TRBJ1-1,CASSYPYKLDRAGEAFF
TRBV7-9,TRBJ2-1,CASSLFGGRAMNEQFF
TRBV5-1,TRBJ2-3,CASSPGGGEDTQYF
TRBV7-9,TRBJ1-2,CASSSLGTQIYGYTF
TRBV6-1,TRBJ1-2,CASSEASAYRDGYTF